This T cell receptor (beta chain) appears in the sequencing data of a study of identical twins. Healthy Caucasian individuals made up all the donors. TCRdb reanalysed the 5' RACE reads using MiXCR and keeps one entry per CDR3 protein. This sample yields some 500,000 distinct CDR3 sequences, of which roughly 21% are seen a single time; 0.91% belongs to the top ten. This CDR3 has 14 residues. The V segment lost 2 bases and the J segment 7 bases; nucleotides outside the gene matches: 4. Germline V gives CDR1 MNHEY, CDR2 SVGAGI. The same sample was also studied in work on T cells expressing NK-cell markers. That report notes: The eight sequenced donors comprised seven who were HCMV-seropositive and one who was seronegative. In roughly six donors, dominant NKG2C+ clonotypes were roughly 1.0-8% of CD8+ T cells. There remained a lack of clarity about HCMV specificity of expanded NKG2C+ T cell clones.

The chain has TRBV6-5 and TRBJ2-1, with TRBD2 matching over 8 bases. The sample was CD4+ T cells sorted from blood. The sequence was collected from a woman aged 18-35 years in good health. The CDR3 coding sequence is TGTGCCAGCAGTTACCGGGCTAGCGGGAATGAGCAGTTCTTC. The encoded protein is CASSYRASGNEQFF.